Each of the 11 T cell receptor beta chains below was sequenced from the same sample in a study of blood T cell repertoires in COVID-19. Method: immunoSEQ multiplex PCR; TCRdb's copy keeps in-frame clones and lacks some. The sample lists about 200,000 clones, around nine tenths seen once, with roughly a sixth in the top ten. The sample comprised peripheral blood. The source is a man in his fifties with COVID-19, enrolled during active disease.

The chain recombines TRBV7-3 with TRBJ2-1, with 7 bases matching TRBD2. The V gene end was trimmed by 5 bases and the J gene end by 7 bases; junction bases not matched to a gene: 11. The CDR3 length is 15 residues. Per germline, CDR1 SGHTA and CDR2 FQGTGA. The CDR3 protein is CASSRSAGVSNEQFF. The DNA for the CDR3 is TGTGCCAGCAGCCGGAGCGCGGGGGTGTCTAATGAGCAGTTCTTC.

The V call is TRBV11-2, the J call TRBJ1-2, with D possibly TRBD1 on 5 matching bases. V was cut by 5 bases and J by 8 bases, with 18 bases left in between. CDR1 is SGHAT, CDR2 FQNNGV, per germline. This CDR3 region has 14 residues. The CDR3 nucleotides are TGTGCCAGCAGCGAACAGGTTGCCGCGGACGGCTACACCTTC. It yields the protein CASSEQVAADGYTF.

V gene TRBV7-9 combines with J gene TRBJ2-7; unclear D gene. Germline V gene lookup returns CDR1 SEHNR and CDR2 FQNEAQ (reference sequence). This CDR3 is 16 amino acids long. V lost 4 bases, J lost 6 bases, and 22 bases lay in between. The CDR3 sequence is CASSSFDKGHISEQYF. DNA for the CDR3: TGTGCCAGCAGCTCCTTCGACAAAGGTCACATCTCCGAGCAGTACTTC.

The chain couples TRBV19 to TRBJ2-2, with TRBD1 matching over 7 bases. Germline V gives CDR1 LNHDA, CDR2 SQIVND (reference sequence). J lost 0 bases, V lost 6 bases, and 19 bases had no gene match. The CDR3 is 20 amino acids. Here the CDR3 reads CASSRPTGTATKANTGELFF. CDR3 coding DNA: TGTGCCAGTAGCCGACCCACCGGGACAGCCACCAAAGCGAACACCGGGGAGCTGTTTTTT.

The chain carries TRBV24-1 and TRBJ2-5; TRBD1 matches 10 bases. V lost 3 bases, J lost 2 bases, and 11 bases stayed unmatched. The V gene's germline CDR1 is KGHDR and CDR2 SFDVKD. The CDR3 covers 18 residues. CDR3 nucleotides: TGTGCCACCAGTGATGCAGCCGGGACAGGGGCCGGGCAAGAGACCCAGTACTTC. Encoded protein: CATSDAAGTGAGQETQYF.

The CDR3 region is CASSPGRASGGEQYF. CDR3 nucleotide sequence: TGTGCCAGCAGCCCTGGTCGGGCTAGCGGGGGGGAGCAGTACTTC. The chain employs TRBV11-3 and TRBJ2-7, with 11 bases lining up with TRBD2. Germline V gene lookup returns CDR1 SGHNT and CDR2 YENEEA. J was trimmed by 7 bases and V by 5 bases; bases with no gene match: 10. This CDR3 has 15 residues.

The chain has TRBV6-6 and TRBJ1-6; 7 bases map to TRBD1. V lost 7 bases, J lost 10 bases, and 10 bases stayed unmatched. Germline V gene lookup returns CDR1 MNHNY and CDR2 SVGAGI (reference sequence). The CDR3 covers 14 residues. DNA of the CDR3: TGTGCCAGCACCTCGACAGGGATTAGATCACCCCTCCACTTT. Translating gives CASTSTGIRSPLHF.

The genes are TRBV5-6 and TRBJ2-1; D not certain. V lost 4 bases and J lost 4, with 18 bases in between. Germline V CDR1 and CDR2: SGHDT, YYEEEE. This CDR3 is built from 16 residues. CDR3 in amino acids: CASSPASWRPYNEQFF. CDR3 sequence (DNA): TGTGCCAGCAGCCCAGCTAGTTGGCGACCTTACAATGAGCAGTTCTTC.

This clone is a singleton in its sample. The chain couples TRBV18 to TRBJ2-7, with D possibly being TRBD1 (6 bases). V lost 2 bases and J lost 7, with 9 bases in between. The CDR3 is 12 amino acids. The germline gives CDR1 KGHSH, CDR2 LQKENI. DNA of the CDR3: TGTGCCAGCTCACCAAACAGGGATGAGCAGTACTTC. This gives the protein CASSPNRDEQYF.

The J gene is TRBJ2-1, the V gene TRBV3-1 (or the pseudogene TRBV3-2), with 12 bases lining up with TRBD1. Germline lookup yields CDR1 LGHDT and CDR2 YNNKEL (reference sequence). V lost 3 bases to trimming and J lost 7 bases; unmatched junction nucleotides: 4. This CDR3 comprises 15 residues. The CDR3 is CASSHGTGGFNEQFF. The CDR3 DNA reads TGTGCCAGCAGCCATGGGACAGGGGGCTTTAATGAGCAGTTCTTC.

The J gene is TRBJ1-5, the V gene TRBV28, with 11 bases that match TRBD1. Germline values: CDR1 MDHEN, CDR2 SYDVKM. The V and J ends lost 6 bases and 7 bases, in that order; junction bases with no gene match: 8. The CDR3 extends over 15 amino acids. The CDR3 loop reads CASSHRTGGGQPQHF. CDR3 DNA sequence: TGTGCCAGCAGCCACCGGACAGGGGGCGGGCAGCCCCAGCATTTT.